What follows are 17 T cell receptor beta chains derived from one specimen sequenced in a study of cytomegalovirus exposure and HLA in healthy donors. PCR was performed using 60 Vbeta and 13 Jbeta primers. The data were produced by immunoSEQ multiplex PCR, yet TCRdb's version contains in-frame clones alone and is incomplete. Of roughly 180,000 clones in the sample, about 80% were seen once. Sample: PBMCs. All receptors come from a man aged 25 to 45 in good health and CMV-seronegative.

The chain joins TRBV5-4 to TRBJ2-1; perhaps TRBD2 as D (5 bases). Trimming stripped 0 bases from V and 1 base from J, with 11 bases between. There are 16 residues in the CDR3. Per germline, CDR1 SGHNT and CDR2 YYREEE (reference sequence). The CDR3 is CASSLDPSGSYNEQFF. The CDR3 DNA reads as TGTGCCAGCAGCTTGGATCCCAGCGGTTCCTACAATGAGCAGTTCTTC.

J is TRBJ1-5 and V is TRBV4-1; no clear D. Trimming removed 0 bases at V and 7 bases at J, with 16 bases between. The germline gives CDR1 MGHRA, CDR2 YSYEKL. The CDR3 covers 16 residues. For the CDR3, the DNA is TGCGCCAGCAGCCAAGATAAGTCGGCAGGCGTCCAGCCCCAGCATTTT. Translation gives CASSQDKSAGVQPQHF.

V and J are TRBV9 and TRBJ2-7, with 9 bases aligning to TRBD1. This CDR3 region has 15 residues. Unmatched junction bases numbered 4, after V lost 0 bases and J lost 3 bases. Per the germline V gene, CDR1 is SGDLS and CDR2 is YYNGEE. The CDR3 nucleotides read TGTGCCAGCAGCGTAGGTCTGGGACAGGGCTACGAGCAGTACTTC. Its protein is CASSVGLGQGYEQYF.

A single count supports this clone. This chain links TRBV6-5 with TRBJ1-6, with 10 bases lining up with TRBD1. Germline values: CDR1 MNHEY, CDR2 SVGAGI. The CDR3 length is 15 residues. V lost 6 bases to trimming and J lost 7 bases; unmatched junction nucleotides: 6. DNA of the CDR3: TGTGCCAGCAGCCGATGGACAGGGGGGAATTCACCCCTCCACTTT. Residues: CASSRWTGGNSPLHF.

The rearrangement joins TRBV10-3 to TRBJ1-6; 7 bases fit TRBD1. Trimming at V came to 4 bases and at J to 7 bases, leaving 4 bases not matched to a gene. Germline V CDR1 and CDR2: ENHRY, SYGVKD. The CDR3 is made up of 14 amino acids. CDR3 nucleotide sequence: TGTGCCATCAGTGGGAAAGGGGGCAATTCACCCCTCCACTTT. Its translation: CAISGKGGNSPLHF.

V is TRBV7-3 and J is TRBJ2-1; TRBD2 matches 14 bases. This CDR3 spans 19 amino acids. Germline V gives CDR1 SGHTA, CDR2 FQGTGA. V dropped 7 bases and J dropped 0; count of bases not matched to a gene: 11. CDR3 sequence: CASTDLGLAGEGSYNEQFF. CDR3 DNA: TGTGCCAGCACCGACTTGGGACTAGCGGGAGAGGGCTCCTACAATGAGCAGTTCTTC.

CDR3 loop: CASSVGQGYNSPLHF. Here the CDR3 DNA reads TGTGCCAGCAGTGTAGGACAGGGTTATAATTCACCCCTCCACTTT. The chain is built from TRBV27 and TRBJ1-6; 8 positions match TRBD1. Germline-derived CDR1 and CDR2 are MNHEY and SMNVEV (reference sequence). With V trimmed by 5 bases and J by 4 bases, 4 bases remained unmatched. The CDR3 extends over 15 amino acids.

In DNA, the CDR3 is TGTGCCAGTAGTATTGCGGGGACAGGGCGGTCCTACGAGCAGTACTTC. This gives the protein CASSIAGTGRSYEQYF. The chain combines TRBV19 with TRBJ2-7; TRBD1 matches 9 bases. V lost 3 bases and J lost 1; bases outside the gene matches: 7. This CDR3 has 16 amino acids. Germline values: CDR1 LNHDA, CDR2 SQIVND (reference sequence).

The rearrangement uses TRBV5-5 and TRBJ2-7; D ambiguous. Trimming cost V 4 bases and J 1 base, with 12 bases left between them. This CDR3 is 14 amino acids long. Germline V gene sequence: CDR1 SGHKS, CDR2 YYEKEE (reference sequence). The CDR3 bases are TGTGCCAGCAGCGCCGGGTTCCCATCCTACGAGCAGTACTTC. As protein: CASSAGFPSYEQYF. Variable domain in full (rest from reference TRBV5-5 and TRBJ2-7): DAGVTQSPTHLIKTRGQQVTLRCSPISGHKSVSWYQQVLGQGPQFIFQYYEKEERGRGNFPDRFSARQFPNYSSELNVNALLLGDSALYLCASSAGFPSYEQYFGPGTRLTVT.

The chain employs TRBV27 and TRBJ1-5; D perhaps matches TRBD1 (6 bases). The CDR3 runs to 13 residues. V lost 4 bases to trimming and J lost 3 bases, with 7 bases between them. Germline CDR1 MNHEY, CDR2 SMNVEV (reference sequence). The CDR3 region is CASSYRDNQPQHF. The CDR3 nucleotides are TGTGCCAGCAGTTACAGGGACAATCAGCCCCAGCATTTT.

A few counts support this clone. This chain joins TRBV5-5 and TRBJ2-1, with D perhaps matching TRBD2 (6 bases). The CDR3 length is 15 residues. Trimming cost V 2 bases and J 0 bases, with 9 bases left between them. The germline CDR1 and CDR2 sequences are SGHKS and YYEKEE (reference sequence). The CDR3: CASSFRGSSYNEQFF. The CDR3 DNA follows: TGTGCCAGCAGCTTTCGGGGGAGCTCCTACAATGAGCAGTTCTTC.

The chain employs TRBV27 and TRBJ1-1; TRBD1 aligns across 11 bases. V lost 3 bases to trimming and J lost 10 bases; unmatched junction nucleotides: 10. Germline V gene lookup returns CDR1 MNHEY and CDR2 SMNVEV (reference sequence). CDR3 length: 15 residues. The CDR3 nucleotides read TGTGCCAGCAGTTTGCGGGGACAGGGGGATACCGGAGCTTTCTTT. Its protein is CASSLRGQGDTGAFF.

In its sample, this clone was seen a few times. The rearrangement uses TRBV6-5 and TRBJ2-7; tentatively, D is TRBD2 (5 bases). V was cut by 4 bases and J by 3 bases, with 16 bases left in between. The length of the CDR3 is 15 residues. Germline V gene sequence: CDR1 MNHEY, CDR2 SVGAGI. The CDR3 region has the DNA TGTGCCAGCAGTTTTGGTGCTAGCATGTTCTACGAGCAGTACTTC. Its protein product is CASSFGASMFYEQYF.

The J gene is TRBJ2-3, the V gene TRBV5-4; D not certain. The CDR3 is 14 amino acids. The V end lost 0 bases, the J end lost 0 bases, and 5 bases lay between the germline ends. Per germline, CDR1 SGHNT and CDR2 YYREEE (reference sequence). The CDR3 protein is CASSLVQSTDTQYF. The CDR3, as DNA: TGTGCCAGCAGCTTGGTGCAGAGCACAGATACGCAGTATTTT.

This clone showed up just a few times. The J gene is TRBJ1-3, the V gene TRBV14; no firm D call. The germline V gene has CDR1 SGHDN and CDR2 FVKESK. The length of the CDR3 is 17 residues. Trimming pared 0 bases from V and 0 bases from J, leaving 12 bases between. The CDR3 reads CASSQDVGLHSGNTIYF. The CDR3 DNA follows: TGTGCCAGCAGCCAAGATGTCGGACTGCACTCTGGAAACACCATATATTTT.

This sequence joins TRBV5-1 and TRBJ2-2, with a weak D call TRBD1 (5 bases). Germline-derived CDR1 and CDR2 are SGHRS and YFSETQ. There are 14 residues in the CDR3. V was shortened by 5 bases and J by 2 bases, with 10 bases between the two germline ends. CDR3 nucleotides: TGCGCCAGCAGGGACACCCCCAACACCGGGGAGCTGTTTTTT. This codes for CASRDTPNTGELFF.

This clone was observed a single time. The V gene is TRBV7-9, the J gene TRBJ2-7; 9 nucleotides agree with TRBD1. Germline V gene data show CDR1 as SEHNR and CDR2 as FQNEAQ (reference sequence). V shed 10 bases, J shed 3 bases, and the junction held 10 bases outside the gene matches. The CDR3 runs to 14 residues. In nucleotides, the CDR3 is TGTGCCACCTACAGGGGGCTAGGACGCTACGAGCAGTACTTC. It is translated as CATYRGLGRYEQYF.